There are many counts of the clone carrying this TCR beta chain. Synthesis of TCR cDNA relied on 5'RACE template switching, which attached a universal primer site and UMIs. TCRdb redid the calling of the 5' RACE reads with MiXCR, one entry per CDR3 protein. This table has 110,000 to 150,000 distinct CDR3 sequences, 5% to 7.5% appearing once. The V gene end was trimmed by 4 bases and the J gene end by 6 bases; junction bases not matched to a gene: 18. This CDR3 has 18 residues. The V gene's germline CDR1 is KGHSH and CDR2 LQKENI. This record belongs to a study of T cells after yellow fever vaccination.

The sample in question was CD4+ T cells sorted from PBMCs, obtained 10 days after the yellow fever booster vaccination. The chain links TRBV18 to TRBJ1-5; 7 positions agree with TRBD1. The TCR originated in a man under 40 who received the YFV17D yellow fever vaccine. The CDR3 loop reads CASSQFSSWGGGGQPQHF. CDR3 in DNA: TGTGCCAGCTCACAGTTCTCCTCCTGGGGAGGGGGCGGTCAGCCCCAGCATTTT.